This T cell receptor beta chain originates from a study of blood T cell repertoires in COVID-19. Assay: immunoSEQ multiplex PCR; the TCRdb copy retains only in-frame clones and omits some. The sample holds 120,000 to 150,000 clones, approximately 89% seen once. Germline CDR1 SGDLS, CDR2 YYNGEE. This CDR3 comprises 13 residues. Trimming stripped 0 bases from V and 9 bases from J, with 12 bases between. The chain recombines TRBV9 with TRBJ1-2; weak D call: TRBD1 (5 bases). The receptor was isolated from a human donor in a cohort sampled during active COVID-19. The specimen sequenced was peripheral blood. The CDR3 sequence is CASSVEGAGRYTF. Written as DNA, the CDR3 is TGTGCCAGCAGCGTAGAAGGTGCAGGGCGCTACACCTTC.